The 8 T cell receptor beta chains below come from one sample, sequenced in a study of T cell responses to AZD1222 COVID-19 vaccine. Profiled with immunoSEQ multiplex PCR; TCRdb holds only in-frame clones, not every one. This table has about 110,000 clones, 87% appearing once. The input for sequencing was peripheral blood, taken 28 days after the second AZD1222 dose. These receptors originate from an adult who received the AZD1222 COVID-19 vaccine.

The gene calls are TRBV7-3 and TRBJ2-1; 15 nucleotides agree with TRBD2. V was pared by 6 bases and J by 9 bases, with 6 bases of the junction left unmatched. This CDR3 has 15 residues. Germline V gives CDR1 SGHTA, CDR2 FQGTGA. Here the CDR3 reads CASSFGLAGGAEQFF. The CDR3, as DNA: TGTGCCAGCAGTTTCGGACTAGCGGGAGGGGCTGAGCAGTTCTTC. Using reference TRBV7-3 and TRBJ2-1 for the parts outside the CDR3, the full variable domain is GAGVSQTPSNKVTEKGKYVELRCDPISGHTALYWYRQSLGQGPEFLIYFQGTGAADDSGLPNDRFFAVRPEGSVSTLKIQRTERGDSAVYLCASSFGLAGGAEQFFGPGTRLTVL.

The chain recombines TRBV4-3 with TRBJ2-4; D remains ambiguous. Trimming removed 2 bases at V and 0 bases at J, with 11 bases between. Germline V gene data show CDR1 as LGHNA and CDR2 as YSLEER. This CDR3 has 16 amino acids. CDR3 sequence: CASSQNDILAKNIQYF. As DNA, the CDR3 is TGCGCCAGCAGCCAAAATGACATACTAGCCAAAAACATTCAGTACTTC.

V usage is TRBV18 and J usage is TRBJ2-2, with D possibly being TRBD2 (6 bases). Deletions cut 4 bases from V and 4 bases from J, with 10 bases between. The CDR3 length is 14 residues. Germline loops: CDR1 KGHSH, CDR2 LQKENI. The CDR3 region is CASSLRRGTGELFF. In nucleotides, the CDR3 is TGTGCCAGCTCACTAAGGCGGGGCACCGGGGAGCTGTTTTTT.

This clone was detected a few times. This chain connects TRBV7-8 to TRBJ1-2; D is perhaps TRBD1 (6 bases). The CDR3 contains 12 residues. Germline lookup yields CDR1 SGHVS and CDR2 FQNEAQ. Trimming stripped 5 bases from V and 8 bases from J, with 12 bases between. CDR3: CASSPGVWGYTF. As DNA, the CDR3 is TGTGCCAGCAGCCCAGGGGTTTGGGGCTACACCTTC.

This chain connects TRBV20-1 to TRBJ2-5; TRBD2 might be the D (6 bases). CDR1 is DFQATT, CDR2 SNEGSKA, per germline (reference sequence). Between the trimmed V and J ends, which lost 6 bases and 5 bases, there was a span of 10 bases. The CDR3 is 11 amino acids. CDR3 sequence: CSATLAETQYF. Written as DNA, the CDR3 is TGCAGTGCAACCCTAGCGGAGACCCAGTACTTC.

V gene TRBV7-2 combines with J gene TRBJ1-1; weak D call: TRBD1 (5 bases). The CDR3 is made up of 14 amino acids. Germline values: CDR1 SGHTA, CDR2 FQGNSA. Trimming took off 2 bases at V and 0 bases at J, with 7 bases between the two ends. DNA for the CDR3: TGTGCCAGCAGCTTACGACAGTTGAACACTGAAGCTTTCTTT. Amino acid sequence: CASSLRQLNTEAFF.

The chain recombines TRBV9 with TRBJ1-2; D is ambiguous. This CDR3 has 14 residues. Germline CDR1 is SGDLS and CDR2 is YYNGEE. Trimming removed 3 bases at V and 4 bases at J, with 13 bases between. CDR3 sequence: CASSETPRIYGYTF. For the CDR3, the DNA is TGTGCCAGCAGCGAGACCCCAAGAATCTATGGCTACACCTTC.

The CDR3 spells CASSLGVMETQYF. CDR3 coding DNA: TGTGCCAGCAGCTTGGGGGTCATGGAGACCCAGTACTTC. This chain connects TRBV5-5 to TRBJ2-5; D is uncertain. Germline V gives CDR1 SGHKS, CDR2 YYEKEE (reference sequence). V gave up 0 bases and J gave up 5 bases, with 8 bases separating them. The CDR3 totals 13 residues.